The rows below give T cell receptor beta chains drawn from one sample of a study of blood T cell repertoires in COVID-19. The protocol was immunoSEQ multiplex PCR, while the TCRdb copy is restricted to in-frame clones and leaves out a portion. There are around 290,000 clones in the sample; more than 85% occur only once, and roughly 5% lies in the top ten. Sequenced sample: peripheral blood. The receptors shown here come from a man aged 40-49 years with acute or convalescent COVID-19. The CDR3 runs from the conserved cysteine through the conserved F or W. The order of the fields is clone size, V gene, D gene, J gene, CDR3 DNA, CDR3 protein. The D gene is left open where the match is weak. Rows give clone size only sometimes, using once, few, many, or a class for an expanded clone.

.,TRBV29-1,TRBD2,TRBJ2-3,TGCAGCGTTGAACAAACTAGCGGTAGCACAGATACGCAGTATTTT,CSVEQTSGSTDTQYF
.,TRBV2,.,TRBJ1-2,TGTGCCAGCAGTGTCCCCACCTCCAGGGAGGATGGCTACACCTTC,CASSVPTSREDGYTF
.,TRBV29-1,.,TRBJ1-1,TGCAGCGTTGAAGTTAGTTTGGACACTGAAGCTTTCTTT,CSVEVSLDTEAFF
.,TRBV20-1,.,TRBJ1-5,TGCAGTGCTAGTGACGACGGGTTTTGGCCCCAGCATTTT,CSASDDGFWPQHF
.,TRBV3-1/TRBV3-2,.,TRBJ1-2,TGTGCCAGCAGCCAGGACCGTAAGGGGCCCCAGTATGGCTACACCTTC,CASSQDRKGPQYGYTF
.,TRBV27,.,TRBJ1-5,TGTGCCAGCAGTCACCCAGGGGCCAATCAGCCCCAGCATTTT,CASSHPGANQPQHF
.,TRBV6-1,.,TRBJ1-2,TGTGCCAGCAGTTCCCGCTGGGGACATAACTATGGCTACACCTTC,CASSSRWGHNYGYTF
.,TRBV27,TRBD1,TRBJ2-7,TGTGCCAGCAGTCGCAAACCCGGGACAGGCTATGAGCAGTACTTC,CASSRKPGTGYEQYF
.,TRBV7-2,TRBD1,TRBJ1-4,TGTGCCAGCAGCTTAGCGGGACAGAAGAATGAAAAACTGTTTTTT,CASSLAGQKNEKLFF
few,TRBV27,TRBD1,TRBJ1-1,TGTGCCAGCAGTTTTCTCGGGCAGGGGGCGCGGAACACTGAAGCTTTCTTT,CASSFLGQGARNTEAFF
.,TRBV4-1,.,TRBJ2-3,TGCGCCAGCAGCCAAGAGGGAGGAGAAGATACGCAGTATTTT,CASSQEGGEDTQYF
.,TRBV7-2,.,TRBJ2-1,TGTGCCAGCAGCTTAACTAGCCACGTCTCCAATGAGCAGTTCTTC,CASSLTSHVSNEQFF
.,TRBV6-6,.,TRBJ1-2,TGTGCCAGCAGTCGACTCGGGACACCGCTTAACTATGGCTACACCTTC,CASSRLGTPLNYGYTF
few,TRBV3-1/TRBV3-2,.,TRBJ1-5,TGTGCCAGCAGCCAAGACCACCCAGGCGGGACTCATAATCAGCCCCAGCATTTT,CASSQDHPGGTHNQPQHF
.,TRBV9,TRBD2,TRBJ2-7,TGTGCCAGCAGCACAGGACTAGCGGGGACCTACGAGCAGTACTTC,CASSTGLAGTYEQYF
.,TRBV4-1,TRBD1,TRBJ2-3,TGCGCCAGCAGCCAATTAGGGACAGGGGTGTCAGATACGCAGTATTTT,CASSQLGTGVSDTQYF
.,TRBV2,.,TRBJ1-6,TGTGCCAGCAGTGAAATAACAGCCAATAATTCACCCCTCCACTTT,CASSEITANNSPLHF
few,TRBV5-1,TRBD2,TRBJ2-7,TGCGCCAGCAGCCTCCTGGGGACTAGCGGGGACTCCTACGAGCAGTACTTC,CASSLLGTSGDSYEQYF
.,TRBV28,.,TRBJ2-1,TGTGCCAGCAGCTCTGCAGGGCCAGAGCAGTTCTTC,CASSSAGPEQFF
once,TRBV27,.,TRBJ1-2,TGTGCCAGCAGTCCGACAACCCCTAACTATGGCTACACCTTC,CASSPTTPNYGYTF
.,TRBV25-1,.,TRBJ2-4,TGTGCCAGCAGTCCCCGGGCCGGACTCCAAAACATTCAGTACTTC,CASSPRAGLQNIQYF
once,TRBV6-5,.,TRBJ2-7,TGTGCCAGCAGTCCGACACTGTACGAGCAGTACTTC,CASSPTLYEQYF
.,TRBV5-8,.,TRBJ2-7,TGTGCCAGCAGCTTGAGGGGGGGCAGAGATTACGAGCAGTACTTC,CASSLRGGRDYEQYF
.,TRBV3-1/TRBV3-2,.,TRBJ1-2,TGTGCCAGCAGCCAAGGGGGAGCGCACGGTGGCTACACCTTC,CASSQGGAHGGYTF
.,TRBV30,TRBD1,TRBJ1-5,TGTGCCTGGAGTCCGGGACAGGGGGACCAGCCCCAGCATTTT,CAWSPGQGDQPQHF
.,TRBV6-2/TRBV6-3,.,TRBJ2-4,TGTGCCAGCAGTTACTCGCCTGGACAATTACTGCCCAAAAACATTCAGTACTTC,CASSYSPGQLLPKNIQYF
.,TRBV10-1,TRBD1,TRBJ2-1,TGCGCCAGCAGTGAGTCCGCCGGGACAGGGTGGTTCTTC,CASSESAGTGWFF
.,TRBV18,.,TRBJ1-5,TGTGCCAGCTCACCAGGGGGGGCGGATCAGCCCCAGCATTTT,CASSPGGADQPQHF
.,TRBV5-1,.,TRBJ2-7,TGCGCCAGCAGCTCCCCCCATGGACGGGACTACGAGCAGTACTTC,CASSSPHGRDYEQYF
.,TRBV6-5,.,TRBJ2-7,TGTGCCAGCAGCCCGGACAAAGCCTACGAGCAGTACTTC,CASSPDKAYEQYF
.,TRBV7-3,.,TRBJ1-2,TGTGCCAGCAGCTTATCCCACAGCTATGGCTACACCTTC,CASSLSHSYGYTF
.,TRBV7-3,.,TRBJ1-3,TGTGCCAGCAGCTTAGCAGGGGAAGGAAACACCATATATTTT,CASSLAGEGNTIYF
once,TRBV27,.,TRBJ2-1,TGTGCCAGCAGTTCTCCGGACACCTCCTACAATGAGCAGTTCTTC,CASSSPDTSYNEQFF
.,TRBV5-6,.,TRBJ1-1,TGTGCCAGCAGCTTGATGGGGAGCACGAACACTGAAGCTTTCTTT,CASSLMGSTNTEAFF
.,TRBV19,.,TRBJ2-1,TGTGCCAGTAGTATGAAAGCGTCGGCCTACAATGAGCAGTTCTTC,CASSMKASAYNEQFF
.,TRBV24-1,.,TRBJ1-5,TGTGCCACCAGTGATTTAAGGACAGTGATGATAAATAGCAATCAGCCCCAGCATTTT,CATSDLRTVMINSNQPQHF
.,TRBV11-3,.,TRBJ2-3,TGTGCCAGCAGCCCCCGGACTGGAGATACGCAGTATTTT,CASSPRTGDTQYF
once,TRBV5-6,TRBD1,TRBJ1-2,TGTGCCAGCAGCTTGGCGACAGGGGAATATGGCTACACCTTC,CASSLATGEYGYTF
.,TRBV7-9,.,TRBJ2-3,TGTGCCAGCAGCTTATCGGGTACAGATACGCAGTATTTT,CASSLSGTDTQYF
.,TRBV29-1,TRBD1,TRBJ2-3,TGCAGCGTCCTCAATCTGGACAGGGCGGATACGCAGTATTTT,CSVLNLDRADTQYF
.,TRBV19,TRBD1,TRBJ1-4,TGTGCCAGTAGTATCAGGGGGCGCCGTTCTAATGAAAAACTGTTTTTT,CASSIRGRRSNEKLFF
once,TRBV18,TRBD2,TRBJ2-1,TGTGCCAGCTCACCACTTTTCCCTAGCGGGGCCTACAATGAGCAGTTCTTC,CASSPLFPSGAYNEQFF
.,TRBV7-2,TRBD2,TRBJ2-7,TGTGCCAGCAGCTTAGTGGGGACTAGCGTTTACGAGCAGTACTTC,CASSLVGTSVYEQYF